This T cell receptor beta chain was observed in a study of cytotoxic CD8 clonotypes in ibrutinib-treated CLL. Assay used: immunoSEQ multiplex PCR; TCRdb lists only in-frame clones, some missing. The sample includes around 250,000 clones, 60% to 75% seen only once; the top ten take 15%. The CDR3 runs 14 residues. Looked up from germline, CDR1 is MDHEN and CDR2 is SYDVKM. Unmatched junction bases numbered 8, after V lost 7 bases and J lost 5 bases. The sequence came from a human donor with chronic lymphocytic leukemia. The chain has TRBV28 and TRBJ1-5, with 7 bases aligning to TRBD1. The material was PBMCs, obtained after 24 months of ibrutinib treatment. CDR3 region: CASNDSGGDQPQHF. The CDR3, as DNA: TGTGCCAGCAACGATTCAGGGGGTGATCAGCCCCAGCATTTT.